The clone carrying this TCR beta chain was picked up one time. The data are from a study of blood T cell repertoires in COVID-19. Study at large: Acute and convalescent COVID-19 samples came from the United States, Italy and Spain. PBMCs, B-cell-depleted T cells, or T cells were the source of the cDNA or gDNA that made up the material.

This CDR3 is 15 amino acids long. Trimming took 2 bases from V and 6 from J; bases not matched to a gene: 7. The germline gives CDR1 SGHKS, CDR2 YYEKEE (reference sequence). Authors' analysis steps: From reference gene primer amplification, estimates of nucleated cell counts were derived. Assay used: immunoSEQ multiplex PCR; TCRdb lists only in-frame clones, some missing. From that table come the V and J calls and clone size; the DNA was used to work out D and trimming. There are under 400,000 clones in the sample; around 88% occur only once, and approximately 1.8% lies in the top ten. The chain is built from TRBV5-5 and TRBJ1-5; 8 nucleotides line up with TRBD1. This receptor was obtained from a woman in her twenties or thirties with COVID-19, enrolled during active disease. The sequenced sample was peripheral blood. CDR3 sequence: CASSFSPQGAQPQHF. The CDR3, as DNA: TGTGCCAGCAGCTTTAGTCCGCAGGGGGCTCAGCCCCAGCATTTT. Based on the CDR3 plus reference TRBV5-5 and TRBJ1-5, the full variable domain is DAGVTQSPTHLIKTRGQQVTLRCSPISGHKSVSWYQQVLGQGPQFIFQYYEKEERGRGNFPDRFSARQFPNYSSELNVNALLLGDSALYLCASSFSPQGAQPQHFGDGTRLSIL.